The source of this T cell receptor beta chain is a study of cytomegalovirus exposure and HLA in healthy donors. Study details: Earlier sequencing of 200 million or so T cells yielded around 100 million unique TCR beta sequences. The study's findings and limits: A later analysis showed that HLA-associated TCR beta chains had undergone more clonal expansion than equally common others.

Germline CDR1 SGHVS, CDR2 FNYEAQ. After removal of 3 bases from V and 5 bases from J, the junction contained 12 bases not matched to a gene. CDR3 length equals 16 residues. Remarks on this clone: The antigen is unknown.

Despite likely unrecorded immune exposures, the donors were nominally healthy at the time of sampling. This PCR relied on a set of 60 Vbeta primers and 13 Jbeta primers. The data were produced by immunoSEQ multiplex PCR, yet TCRdb's version contains in-frame clones alone and is incomplete. The data show about 96,000 clones, 65% to 85% seen once. The receptor's source is a female donor in good health and CMV-seropositive. Input material: PBMCs. The V call is TRBV7-6, the J call TRBJ2-5, with 7 bases aligning to TRBD1. The DNA of the CDR3 is TGTGCCAGCAGCTTCGTGACAGGGCTCCGTGGGGAGACCCAGTACTTC. Its protein is CASSFVTGLRGETQYF.